There are a few counts of the clone carrying this T cell receptor beta chain. Its specificity is unknown. This specimen comes from a study of vaccination and CD4 T cells after COVID-19. Study in general: Nasal swab PCR detected SARS-CoV-2 in convalescent patients, who comprised 9 or 10 mild cases and one severe case. From HCoV-229E, HCoV-OC43, HCoV-NL63 and SARS-CoV-2, overlapping spike peptides were used to stimulate the cells.

With the Oncomine TCR Beta short-read assay, DNA from cultured CD4+ T cells was sequenced. The source of extracted genomic DNA was cultured CD4+ T cells. Each CDR3 protein is one row after TCRdb ran MiXCR on the PCR reads. The table lists fewer than 20,000 distinct CDR3 sequences, 53% of them singletons. This CDR3 contains 13 residues. Looked up from germline, CDR1 is DFQATT and CDR2 is SNEGSKA (reference sequence). Trimming cost V 6 bases and J 8 bases, with 18 bases left between them. The treatment is: roughly 10-day PBMC culture with coronavirus spike peptide pools or control peptides (ViraFEST assay). TCRs were sequenced by ViraFEST after antigen-specific T cells had been expanded with peptide pools.

The genes are TRBV20-1 and TRBJ2-3; D is perhaps TRBD2 (10 bases). This TCR was recovered from a human donor who had recovered from COVID-19. Material: CD4+ T cells from blood, cultured in vitro, obtained before SARS-CoV-2 vaccination. The CDR3 DNA reads TGCAGTGCCGTACTAGCGGGACAGGGTACGCAGTATTTT. Its protein product is CSAVLAGQGTQYF.